This section outlines one TCR beta chain sequence together with its context. The data stem from a study of blood T cell repertoires in COVID-19. V lost 6 bases and J lost 2, with 11 bases in between. The CDR3 runs to 14 residues. CDR1 and CDR2 from the germline V gene are SNHLY and FYNNEI. Sequencing was performed with immunoSEQ multiplex PCR; in TCRdb, only in-frame clones are kept and a portion is missing. The table lists around 430,000 clones, roughly 89% of them singletons. Self-reported history from a screening survey and questionnaire set each donor's cohort. The clonotype was recovered from a woman aged 45-59 years who had recovered from COVID-19. Sequencing used PBMCs or T cells enriched from blood (not recorded which). The gene calls are TRBV2 and TRBJ1-3; no firm D call. In DNA form, the CDR3 reads TGTGCCAGCAGCCGGGAGGTTACTGGAAACACCATATATTTT. Residues: CASSREVTGNTIYF.